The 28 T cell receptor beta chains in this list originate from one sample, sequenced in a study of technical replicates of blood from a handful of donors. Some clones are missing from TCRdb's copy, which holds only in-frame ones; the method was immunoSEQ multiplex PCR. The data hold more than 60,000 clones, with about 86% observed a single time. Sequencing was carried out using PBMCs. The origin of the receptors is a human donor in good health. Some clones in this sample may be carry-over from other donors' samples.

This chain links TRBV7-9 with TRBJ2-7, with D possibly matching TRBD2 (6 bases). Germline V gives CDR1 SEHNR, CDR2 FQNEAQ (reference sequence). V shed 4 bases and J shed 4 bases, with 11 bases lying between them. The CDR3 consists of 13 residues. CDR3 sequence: CASSSGLGYEQYF. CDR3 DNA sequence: TGTGCCAGCAGCTCGGGACTGGGATACGAGCAGTACTTC.

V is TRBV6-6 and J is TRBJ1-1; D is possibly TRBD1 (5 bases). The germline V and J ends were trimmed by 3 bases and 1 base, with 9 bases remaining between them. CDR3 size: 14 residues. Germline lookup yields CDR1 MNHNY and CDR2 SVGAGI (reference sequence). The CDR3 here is CASSYTGQNTEAFF. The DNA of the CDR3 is TGTGCCAGCAGTTATACCGGACAGAACACTGAAGCTTTCTTT.

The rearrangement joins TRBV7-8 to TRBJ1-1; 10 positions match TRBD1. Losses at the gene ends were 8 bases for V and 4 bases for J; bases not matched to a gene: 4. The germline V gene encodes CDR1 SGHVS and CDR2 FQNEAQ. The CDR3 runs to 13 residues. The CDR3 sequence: CASRQGAGTEAFF. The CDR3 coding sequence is TGTGCCAGCCGACAGGGGGCAGGCACTGAAGCTTTCTTT.

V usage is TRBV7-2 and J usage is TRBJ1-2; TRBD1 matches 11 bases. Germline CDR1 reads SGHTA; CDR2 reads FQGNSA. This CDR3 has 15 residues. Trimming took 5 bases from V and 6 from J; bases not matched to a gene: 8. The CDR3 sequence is CASSLGTGGRNGYTF. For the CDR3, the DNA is TGTGCCAGCAGCCTCGGGACAGGGGGGAGGAATGGCTACACCTTC.

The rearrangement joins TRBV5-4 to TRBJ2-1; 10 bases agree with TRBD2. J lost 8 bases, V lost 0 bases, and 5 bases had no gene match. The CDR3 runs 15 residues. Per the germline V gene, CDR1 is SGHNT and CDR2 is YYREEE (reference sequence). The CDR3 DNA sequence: TGTGCCAGCAGCTTGGACCAGCGGGAGGGTGATGAGCAGTTCTTC. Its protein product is CASSLDQREGDEQFF.

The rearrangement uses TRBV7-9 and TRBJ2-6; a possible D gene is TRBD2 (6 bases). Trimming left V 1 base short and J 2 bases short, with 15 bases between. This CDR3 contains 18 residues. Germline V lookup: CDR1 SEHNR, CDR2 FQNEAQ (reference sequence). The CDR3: CASSLVSGLRTGANVLTF. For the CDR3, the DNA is TGTGCCAGCAGCTTAGTCTCAGGACTAAGGACTGGGGCCAACGTCCTGACTTTC.

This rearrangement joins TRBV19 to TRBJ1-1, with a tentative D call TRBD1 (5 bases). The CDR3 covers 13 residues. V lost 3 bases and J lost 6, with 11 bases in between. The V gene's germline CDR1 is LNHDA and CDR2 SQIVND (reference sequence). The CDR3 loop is CASSIGGGAEAFF. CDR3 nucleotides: TGTGCCAGTAGTATTGGCGGGGGAGCTGAAGCTTTCTTT. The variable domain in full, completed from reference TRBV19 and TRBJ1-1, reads DGGITQSPKYLFRKEGQNVTLSCEQNLNHDAMYWYRQDPGQGLRLIYYSQIVNDFQKGDIAEGYSVSREKKESFPLTVTSAQKNPTAFYLCASSIGGGAEAFFGQGTRLTVV.

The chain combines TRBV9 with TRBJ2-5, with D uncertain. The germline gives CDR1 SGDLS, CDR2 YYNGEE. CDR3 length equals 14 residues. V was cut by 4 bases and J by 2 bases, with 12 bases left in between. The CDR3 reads CASSRDILQETQYF. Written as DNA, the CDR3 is TGTGCCAGCAGCAGAGACATTCTGCAAGAGACCCAGTACTTC.

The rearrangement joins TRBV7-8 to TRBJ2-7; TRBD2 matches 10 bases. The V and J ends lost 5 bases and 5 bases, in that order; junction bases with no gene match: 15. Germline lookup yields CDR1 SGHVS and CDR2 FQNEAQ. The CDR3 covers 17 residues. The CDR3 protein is CASSDSGTSERRDEQYF. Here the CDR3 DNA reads TGTGCCAGCAGCGACTCCGGGACTAGCGAAAGACGGGACGAGCAGTACTTC.

CDR3 residues: CASSARLAGVYEQYF. In nucleotides, the CDR3 is TGTGCCAGCAGCGCCAGACTAGCGGGAGTGTACGAGCAGTACTTC. The rearrangement joins TRBV7-9 to TRBJ2-7; 12 positions match TRBD2. The trim removed 5 bases at V and 4 bases at J, leaving 6 bases unmatched. Germline CDR1 reads SEHNR; CDR2 reads FQNEAQ (reference sequence). CDR3 length: 15 residues.

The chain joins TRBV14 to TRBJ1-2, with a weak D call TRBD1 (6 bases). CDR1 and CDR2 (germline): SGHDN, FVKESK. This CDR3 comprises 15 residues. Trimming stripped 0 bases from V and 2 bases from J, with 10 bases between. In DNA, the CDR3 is TGTGCCAGCAGCCAAGACCTCAGGGGCAACTATGGCTACACCTTC. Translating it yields CASSQDLRGNYGYTF.

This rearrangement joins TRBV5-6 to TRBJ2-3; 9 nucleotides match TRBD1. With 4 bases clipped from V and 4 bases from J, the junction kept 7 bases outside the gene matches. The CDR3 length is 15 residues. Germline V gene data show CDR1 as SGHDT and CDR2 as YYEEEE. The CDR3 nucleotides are TGTGCCAGCAGCATCCGGACAGGGGTGTCAGATACGCAGTATTTT. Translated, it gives CASSIRTGVSDTQYF.

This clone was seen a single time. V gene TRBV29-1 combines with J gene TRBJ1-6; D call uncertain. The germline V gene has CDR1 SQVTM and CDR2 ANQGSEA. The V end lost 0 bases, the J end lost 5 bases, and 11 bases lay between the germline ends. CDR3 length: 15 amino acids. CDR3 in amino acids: CSVEDAGYDNSPLHF. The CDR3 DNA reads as TGCAGCGTTGAAGATGCGGGGTACGATAATTCACCCCTCCACTTT.

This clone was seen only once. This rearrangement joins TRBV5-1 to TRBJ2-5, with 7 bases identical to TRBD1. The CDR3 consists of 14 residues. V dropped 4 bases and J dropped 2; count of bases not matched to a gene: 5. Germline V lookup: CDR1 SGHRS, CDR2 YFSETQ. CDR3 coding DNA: TGCGCCAGCAGCAAACAGGGGTGGCAAGAGACCCAGTACTTC. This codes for CASSKQGWQETQYF.

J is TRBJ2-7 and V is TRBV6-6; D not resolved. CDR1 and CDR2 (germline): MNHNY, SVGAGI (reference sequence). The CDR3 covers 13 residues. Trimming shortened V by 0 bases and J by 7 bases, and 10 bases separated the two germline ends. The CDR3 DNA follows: TGTGCCAGCAGTTACTCGAGTTCCGCAGAGCAGTACTTC. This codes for CASSYSSSAEQYF.

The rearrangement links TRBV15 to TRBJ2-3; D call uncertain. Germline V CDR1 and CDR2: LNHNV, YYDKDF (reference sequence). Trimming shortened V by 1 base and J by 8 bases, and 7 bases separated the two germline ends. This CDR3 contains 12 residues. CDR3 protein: CATSRAEATQYF. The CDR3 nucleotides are TGTGCCACCAGCAGAGCCGAAGCTACGCAGTATTTT.

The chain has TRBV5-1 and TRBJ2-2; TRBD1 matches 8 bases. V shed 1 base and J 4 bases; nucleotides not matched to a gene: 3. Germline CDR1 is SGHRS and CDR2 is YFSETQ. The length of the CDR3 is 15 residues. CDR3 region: CASSLSGGRTGELFF. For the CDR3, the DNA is TGCGCCAGCAGCTTGTCAGGGGGCCGCACCGGGGAGCTGTTTTTT.

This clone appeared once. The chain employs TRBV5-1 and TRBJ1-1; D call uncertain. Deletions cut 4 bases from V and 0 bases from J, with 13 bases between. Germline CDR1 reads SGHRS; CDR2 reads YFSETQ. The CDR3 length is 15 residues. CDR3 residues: CASSPRGGLNTEAFF. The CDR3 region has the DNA TGCGCCAGCAGCCCGCGGGGAGGACTGAACACTGAAGCTTTCTTT.

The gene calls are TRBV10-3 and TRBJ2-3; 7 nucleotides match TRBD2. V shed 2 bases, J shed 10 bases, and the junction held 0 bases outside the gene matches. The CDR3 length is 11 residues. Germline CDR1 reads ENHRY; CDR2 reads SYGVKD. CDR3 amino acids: CAISEGGAQYF. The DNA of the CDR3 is TGTGCCATCAGTGAGGGGGGGGCGCAGTATTTT.

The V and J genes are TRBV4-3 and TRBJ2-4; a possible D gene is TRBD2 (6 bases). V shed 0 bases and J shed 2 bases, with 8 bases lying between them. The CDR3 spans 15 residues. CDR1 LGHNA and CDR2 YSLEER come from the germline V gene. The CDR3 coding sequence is TGCGCCAGCAGCCAAGAGCGGGAACCCAAAAACATTCAGTACTTC. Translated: CASSQEREPKNIQYF.

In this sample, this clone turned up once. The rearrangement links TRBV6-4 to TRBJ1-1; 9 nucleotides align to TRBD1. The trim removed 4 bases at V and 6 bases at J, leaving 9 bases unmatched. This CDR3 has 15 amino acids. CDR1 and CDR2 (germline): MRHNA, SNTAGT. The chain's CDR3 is CASSATGQGSAEAFF. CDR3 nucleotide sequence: TGTGCCAGCAGTGCCACGGGACAGGGATCGGCTGAAGCTTTCTTT.

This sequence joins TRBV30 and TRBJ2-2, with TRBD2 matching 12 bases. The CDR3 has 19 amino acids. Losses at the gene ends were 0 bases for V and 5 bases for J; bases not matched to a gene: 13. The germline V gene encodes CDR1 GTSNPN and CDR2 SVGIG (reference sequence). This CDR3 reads CAWSVLASGRAGDTGELFF. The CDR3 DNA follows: TGTGCCTGGAGTGTATTGGCTAGCGGGAGGGCCGGGGATACCGGGGAGCTGTTTTTT.

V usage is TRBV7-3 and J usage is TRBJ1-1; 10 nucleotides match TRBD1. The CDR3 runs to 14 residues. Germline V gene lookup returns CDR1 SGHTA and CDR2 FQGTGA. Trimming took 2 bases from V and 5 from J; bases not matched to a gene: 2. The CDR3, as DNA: TGTGCCAGCAGCTTAGTGGACAGGGGGACTGAAGCTTTCTTT. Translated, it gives CASSLVDRGTEAFF.

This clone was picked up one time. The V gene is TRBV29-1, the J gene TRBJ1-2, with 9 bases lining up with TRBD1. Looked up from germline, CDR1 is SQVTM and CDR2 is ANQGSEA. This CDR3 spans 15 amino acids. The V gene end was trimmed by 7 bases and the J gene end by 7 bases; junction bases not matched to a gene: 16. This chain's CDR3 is CSDPQGGQGNGGYTF. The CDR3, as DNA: TGCAGCGACCCTCAAGGGGGACAGGGAAATGGTGGCTACACCTTC.

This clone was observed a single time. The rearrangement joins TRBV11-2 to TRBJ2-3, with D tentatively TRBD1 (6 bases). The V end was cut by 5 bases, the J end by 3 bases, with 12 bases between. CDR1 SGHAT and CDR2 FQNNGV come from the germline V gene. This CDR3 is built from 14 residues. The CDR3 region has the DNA TGTGCCAGCAGCCCAGGGACATGGACAGATACGCAGTATTTT. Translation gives CASSPGTWTDTQYF.

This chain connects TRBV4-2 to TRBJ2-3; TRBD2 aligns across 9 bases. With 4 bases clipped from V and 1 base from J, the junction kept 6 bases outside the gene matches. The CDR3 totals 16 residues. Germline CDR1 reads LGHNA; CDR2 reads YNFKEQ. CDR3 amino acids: CASSPRGGGGTDTQYF. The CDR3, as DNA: TGTGCCAGCAGCCCCAGGGGCGGGGGGGGCACAGATACGCAGTATTTT.

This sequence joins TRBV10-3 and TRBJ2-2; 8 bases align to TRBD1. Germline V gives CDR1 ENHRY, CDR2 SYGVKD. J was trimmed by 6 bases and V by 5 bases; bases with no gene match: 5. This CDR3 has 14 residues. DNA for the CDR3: TGTGCCATCAGTAAGGACAGGGCCCCCGGGGAGCTGTTTTTT. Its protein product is CAISKDRAPGELFF.

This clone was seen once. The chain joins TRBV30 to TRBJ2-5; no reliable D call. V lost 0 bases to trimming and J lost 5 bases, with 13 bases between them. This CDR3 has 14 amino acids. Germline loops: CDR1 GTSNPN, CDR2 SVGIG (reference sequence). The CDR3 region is CAWSVHNLSETQYF. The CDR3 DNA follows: TGTGCCTGGAGTGTACATAACCTCTCGGAGACCCAGTACTTC.